The source of this T cell receptor beta chain is a study of blood T cell repertoires in COVID-19 (dated by TCRdb to the early 2020s). Background on the whole study: Samples covering the acute and convalescent phases of COVID-19 were provided by collaborators in the United States, Italy and Spain. A de-identified subject ID, COVID-19 status, age in years and sex were almost always included in the sample metadata. The prospective study material was composed of cDNA or gDNA derived from T cells, B-cell-depleted T cells, or PBMCs. The repertoires were made available in a free public database intended to serve as a resource for research on the immune response to SARS-CoV-2. HLA class I and class II types, where available, came from metadata supplied by the sample provider rather than from assay-based typing. The samples were drawn from the first 160 participants of the ongoing ImmuneRACE study and from under 1,500 subjects provided by 6 global collaborators. The dataset comprised deeply sampled blood TCRbeta repertoires from subjects exposed to, actively infected with, or recovered from COVID-19. The research as a whole found: The amount of clinical and demographic metadata varied by source and participant and was provided uncurated.

CDR1 and CDR2, per the germline V gene, are SGHVS and FQNEAQ. V has 2 bases trimmed and J has 7 bases trimmed; junction bases matching no gene number 6. Inclusive of the bounding cysteine and phenylalanine, the CDR3 is 16 residues long. Only CDR3 DNA remains: 48 bases, in frame from the first base. The immunoSEQ Assay, a bias-controlled multiplex PCR, was used to amplify TCRbeta CDR3 regions from genomic DNA. Concerning the study's data processing: The number of nucleated cells in each sample was estimated from the amplification of reference gene primers within the assay. To quantify the absolute abundance of each unique TCRbeta CDR3 rearrangement, sequence reads were collapsed and filtered. For each sample, productive Simpson clonality was calculated as the square root of Simpson's diversity index over productive rearrangements. Sourced from immuneACCESS, this table was stored by TCRdb with only in-frame sequences that have V and J called. A share of the clones is absent; for the studies checked, an unresolved V gene accounts for under half, and the remainder has no known explanation. That table supplies the V and J calls and clone size; D and trimming were determined from the DNA. The sample data list approximately 350,000 clones, and under 95% of these were observed just once. The ten largest clonotypes hold under 3.5% of the sample.

Samples from volunteer blood donors who had recovered from COVID-19 were contributed by a second Seattle source. Collaborating institutions collected whole blood in K2EDTA tubes following their own protocols. For TCRbeta analysis, collaborators shipped samples in one of three forms: frozen whole blood, isolated PBMCs, or DNA extracted from either of those sample types. As regards this clone: The antigen it recognizes is unknown. Nothing much larger sits one base from this clone, and base qualities are not available.

Specimen: peripheral blood. The chain employs TRBV7-8 and TRBJ2-1; 12 nucleotides in the junction match TRBD2. The TCR sequence derives from a woman between 18 and 29 years old who had recovered from COVID-19. The CDR3 corresponds to CASSLRRLAGENEQFF. The DNA sequence is TGTGCCAGCAGCTTAAGGCGACTAGCGGGAGAGAATGAGCAGTTCTTC.